The present T cell receptor (beta chain) was sequenced within a study of shared clonotypes between healthy human individuals. Sequencing used immunoSEQ multiplex PCR; TCRdb keeps in-frame clones, though not all of them. The sample carries 2 million to 2.5 million clones, approximately 95% recorded once. Germline V lookup: CDR1 SGDLS, CDR2 YYNGEE. The CDR3 spans 17 residues. The junction had 13 bases not matched to a gene; V was cut back by 2 bases and J by 3 bases. Donors included only healthy HIV-negative adults lacking recent acute infections or vaccinations. CD4+ cells were split into CD45RA+ naive and CD45RA-negative memory subsets.

This sequence originates from a man aged 18 to 30 in good health. Some clones in this sample may be carry-over from other donors' samples. Sequencing was done on a sample of naive CD4+ T cells from PBMCs. The subset here: CD45RA+ positively selected. The chain couples TRBV9 to TRBJ2-7, with 8 bases aligning to TRBD2. The CDR3 sequence is CASSVGVGASGRYEQYF. DNA for the CDR3: TGTGCCAGCAGCGTGGGAGTTGGGGCTAGCGGGCGCTACGAGCAGTACTTC.